This T cell receptor (beta chain) appears in the sequencing data of a study of T cells after yellow fever vaccination. Researchers made TCR cDNA using 5'RACE template switching, and this step added a universal primer site and UMIs. From the 5' RACE reads, TCRdb called clonotypes with MiXCR, one entry per CDR3 protein. The data contain 500,000 to 650,000 distinct CDR3 sequences, about a sixth of them singletons. The V gene's germline CDR1 is SGHDN and CDR2 FVKESK. This CDR3 contains 15 residues. Unmatched junction bases numbered 5, after V lost 4 bases and J lost 1 base. Note on this clonotype: Its antigen remains unidentified.

Study-wide points: A limited proportion of clonotypes was detected within both the CD4 and CD8 compartments. A large majority of primary-vaccination clones showed up again after the booster (96% CD4, around 90% CD8). Compared with primary, the secondary response was weaker and peaked at day 5, not 15.

Source: PBMCs, taken about 5 days after the first yellow fever vaccination. The sequence came from a man younger than 35 who received the YFV17D yellow fever vaccine. The gene calls are TRBV14 and TRBJ2-7, with TRBD2 identical over 9 bases. CDR3 residues: CASSPLSGGSYEQYF. The CDR3 region has the DNA TGTGCCAGCAGCCCGCTAAGCGGGGGGTCCTACGAGCAGTACTTC.